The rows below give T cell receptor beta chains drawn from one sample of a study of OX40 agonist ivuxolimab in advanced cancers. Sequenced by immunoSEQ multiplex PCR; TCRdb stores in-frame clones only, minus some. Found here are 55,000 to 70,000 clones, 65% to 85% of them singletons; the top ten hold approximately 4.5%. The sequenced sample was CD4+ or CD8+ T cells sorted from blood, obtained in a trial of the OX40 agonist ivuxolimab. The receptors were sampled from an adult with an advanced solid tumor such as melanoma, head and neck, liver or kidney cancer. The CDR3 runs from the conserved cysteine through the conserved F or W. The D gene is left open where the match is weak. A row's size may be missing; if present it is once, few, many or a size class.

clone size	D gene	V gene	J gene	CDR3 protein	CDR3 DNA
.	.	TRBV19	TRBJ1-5	CASRPSLGPGINF	TGTGCCAGTAGACCCAGTCTGGGTCCGGGCATAAATTTT
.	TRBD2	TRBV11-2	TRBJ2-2	CASSDGLAGGELFF	TGTGCCAGCAGCGACGGACTAGCGGGGGGGGAGCTGTTTTTT
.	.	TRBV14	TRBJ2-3	CASSQGLDNTDTQYF	TGTGCCAGCAGCCAAGGCCTCGACAACACAGATACGCAGTATTTT
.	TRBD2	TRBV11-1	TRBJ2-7	CASSRGGLAGGVLDEQYF	TGTGCCAGCAGTAGAGGAGGGCTAGCGGGGGGCGTGTTAGACGAGCAGTACTTC
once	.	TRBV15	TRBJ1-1	CATSSQTTMNTEAFF	TGTGCCACCAGCTCCCAGACAACCATGAACACTGAAGCTTTCTTT
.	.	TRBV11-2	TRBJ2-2	CASSLRGNTGELFF	TGTGCCAGCAGCTTACGCGGGAACACCGGGGAGCTGTTTTTT
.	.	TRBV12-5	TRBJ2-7	CASAPPGSYEQYF	TGTGCTAGTGCCCCCCCAGGGTCCTACGAGCAGTACTTC
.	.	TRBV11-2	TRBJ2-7	CASSFQTDSYEQYF	TGTGCCAGCAGCTTCCAGACAGACTCCTACGAGCAGTACTTC
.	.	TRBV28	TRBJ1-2	CASSPGQNYGYTF	TGTGCCAGCAGTCCTGGACAGAACTATGGCTACACCTTC
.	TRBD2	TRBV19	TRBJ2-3	CASSIVHPSGSTDTQYF	TGTGCCAGTAGTATAGTCCACCCTAGCGGTAGCACAGATACGCAGTATTTT
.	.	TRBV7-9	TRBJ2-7	CASSLVSGPYEQYF	TGTGCCAGCAGCTTAGTGTCGGGGCCCTACGAGCAGTACTTC
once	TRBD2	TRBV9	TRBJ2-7	CASSVDGSGTPGGEQYF	TGTGCCAGCAGCGTCGATGGTAGCGGGACTCCGGGAGGCGAGCAGTACTTC
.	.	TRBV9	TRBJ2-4	CASSVAGASKNIQYF	TGTGCCAGCAGCGTAGCGGGGGCTTCCAAAAACATTCAGTACTTC
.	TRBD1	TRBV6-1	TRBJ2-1	CASSDRDRGRNEQFF	TGTGCCAGCAGTGACCGGGACAGGGGTAGGAATGAGCAGTTCTTC
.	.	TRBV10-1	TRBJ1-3	CASSESGVSGNTIYF	TGCGCCAGCAGTGAGTCGGGGGTCTCTGGAAACACCATATATTTT
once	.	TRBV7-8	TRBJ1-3	CASSPVLGNSGNTIYF	TGTGCCAGCAGCCCAGTATTGGGCAACTCTGGAAACACCATATATTTT
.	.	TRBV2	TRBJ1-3	CASSEALPGAGNTIYF	TGTGCCAGCAGTGAAGCGCTTCCAGGGGCTGGAAACACCATATATTTT
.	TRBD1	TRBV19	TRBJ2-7	CASSLETGAYEQYF	TGTGCCAGTAGCCTGGAGACAGGGGCCTACGAGCAGTACTTC
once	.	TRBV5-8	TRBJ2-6	CASGAAAGANVLTF	TGTGCCAGCGGGGCGGCCGCCGGGGCCAACGTCCTGACTTTC
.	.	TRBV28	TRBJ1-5	CASSLRGAASYSNQPQHF	TGTGCCAGCAGTTTAAGGGGGGCAGCTTCTTATAGCAATCAGCCCCAGCATTTT
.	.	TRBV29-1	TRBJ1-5	CSDRNKMDRANQPQHF	TGCAGCGACCGTAATAAGATGGACCGGGCTAATCAGCCCCAGCATTTT
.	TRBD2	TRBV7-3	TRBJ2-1	CASSLIVGGRGEQFF	TGTGCCAGCAGCTTAATAGTGGGAGGGCGGGGAGAGCAGTTCTTC
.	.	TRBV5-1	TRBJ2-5	CASSLKQGFVETQYF	TGCGCCAGCAGCTTGAAACAGGGTTTCGTGGAGACCCAGTACTTC
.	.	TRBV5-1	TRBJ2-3	CASCYTPEADTQYF	TGCGCCAGCTGCTACACCCCCGAGGCAGATACGCAGTATTTT
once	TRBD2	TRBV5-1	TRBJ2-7	CASRPRTSDYEQYF	TGCGCCAGCAGGCCCCGGACTAGCGACTACGAGCAGTACTTC
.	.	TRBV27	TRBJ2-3	CASSLYPDSSTDTQYF	TGTGCCAGCAGTTTATATCCGGATTCTAGCACAGATACGCAGTATTTT
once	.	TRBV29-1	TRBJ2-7	CSAAVGTSNAYEQYF	TGCAGCGCAGCCGTAGGGACGTCGAACGCCTACGAGCAGTACTTC
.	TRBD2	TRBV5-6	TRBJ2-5	CASSSLHQAGGLETQYF	TGTGCCAGCAGCTCCCTCCACCAAGCGGGAGGTCTAGAGACCCAGTACTTC
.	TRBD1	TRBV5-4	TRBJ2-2	CASSLWSWTGVVTGELFF	TGTGCCAGCAGCTTGTGGAGTTGGACAGGGGTGGTCACCGGGGAGCTGTTTTTT
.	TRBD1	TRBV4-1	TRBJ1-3	CASSQDNDRGPGNTIYF	TGCGCCAGCAGCCAAGATAACGACAGGGGGCCTGGAAACACCATATATTTT
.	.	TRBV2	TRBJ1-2	CASNTMDRYHGYTF	TGTGCCAGCAACACCATGGACCGGTATCATGGCTACACCTTC
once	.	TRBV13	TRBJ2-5	CASSLGQRFGRVQGTQYF	TGTGCCAGCAGCTTAGGCCAGCGATTCGGCAGGGTCCAGGGGACCCAGTACTTC
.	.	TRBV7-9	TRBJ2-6	CASSLVFSGANVLTF	TGTGCCAGCAGCTTAGTGTTCTCTGGGGCCAACGTCCTGACTTTC
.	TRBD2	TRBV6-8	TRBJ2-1	CASSPGLAGVRTYNEQFF	TGTGCCAGCAGCCCCGGACTAGCGGGGGTGCGAACCTACAATGAGCAGTTCTTC
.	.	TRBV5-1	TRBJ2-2	CASSRPGVANTGELFF	TGCGCCAGCAGCCGACCAGGGGTCGCGAACACCGGGGAGCTGTTTTTT
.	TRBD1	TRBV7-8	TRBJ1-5	CASSLGVRGLLSNQPQHF	TGTGCCAGCAGCTTAGGTGTCAGGGGGCTATTAAGCAATCAGCCCCAGCATTTT
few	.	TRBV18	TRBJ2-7	CASSPPVRSDSEQYF	TGTGCCAGCTCACCACCTGTTCGAAGTGATTCCGAGCAGTACTTC